The sequence of this T cell receptor (beta chain) was determined in a study of T-cell reconstitution after alpha-beta-depleted transplantation in children. With respect to this clonotype: As yet, its antigen is unknown. The germline gene is not matched at one end of the junction; a read error may be the cause.

General study results and limits: Fresh T-cell production supplied most of the T-cell counts and diversity seen one year after transplant. Surviving thymic progenitors and recipient T cells were the source of high TCRbeta diversity at day 60 in some patients. About two months after transplant, alpha-beta T cells reportedly came from several hundred expanded graft clones.

Construction of the TCRbeta library involved unique molecular identifiers. Each CDR3 protein gets one entry after TCRdb re-called the PCR reads with MiXCR. The sample carries roughly 670,000 distinct CDR3 sequences, roughly 13% recorded once. The CDR3 consists of 16 residues. Per germline, CDR1 SGHRS and CDR2 YFSETQ. The chain carries TRBV5-1 and TRBJ1-5; D gene uncertain. Material: PBMCs, obtained before TCRalphabeta/CD19-depleted stem cell transplant. The source of this sequence is a girl aged 2-9 years with congenital amegakaryocytic thrombocytopenia, due to receive a stem cell transplant. CDR3 in DNA: TGCGCCAACAGCTTGGAAGGAGGAGGGAGCAATCAGCCCCAGCATTTT. It specifies CANSLEGGGSNQPQHF.